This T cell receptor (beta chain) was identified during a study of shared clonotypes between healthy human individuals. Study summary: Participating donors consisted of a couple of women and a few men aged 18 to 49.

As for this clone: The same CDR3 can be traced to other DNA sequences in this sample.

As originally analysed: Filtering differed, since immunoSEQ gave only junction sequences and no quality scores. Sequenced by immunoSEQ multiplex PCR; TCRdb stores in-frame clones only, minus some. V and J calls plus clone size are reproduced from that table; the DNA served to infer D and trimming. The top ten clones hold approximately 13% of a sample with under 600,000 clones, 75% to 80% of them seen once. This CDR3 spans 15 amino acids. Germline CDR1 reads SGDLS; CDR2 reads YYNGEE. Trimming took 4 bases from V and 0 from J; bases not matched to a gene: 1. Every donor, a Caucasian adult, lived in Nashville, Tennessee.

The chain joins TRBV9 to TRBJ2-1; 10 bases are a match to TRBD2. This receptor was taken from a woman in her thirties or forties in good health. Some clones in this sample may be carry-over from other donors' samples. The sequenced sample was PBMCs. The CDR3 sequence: CASSPSGSSYNEQFF. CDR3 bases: TGTGCCAGCAGCCCTAGCGGGAGCTCCTACAATGAGCAGTTCTTC.